This entry describes one T cell receptor beta chain. This entry belongs to a study of monozygotic twins with inflammatory bowel disease. This CDR3 region has 15 residues. Germline assignment: CDR1 LNHDA and CDR2 SQIVND (reference sequence). Added by template switching were UMIs that each held a 6-nucleotide sample barcode. TCRdb reanalyzed the 5' RACE reads and collapses them to one entry per CDR3 protein, without DNA. The table lists nearly 450,000 distinct CDR3 sequences. The receptor was derived from a human donor with ulcerative colitis or Crohn's disease, or a healthy co-twin of an affected twin (not recorded which). The chain links TRBV19 to TRBJ2-1; TCRdb calls TRBD1, which cannot be checked without DNA. Material for sequencing was blood. CDR3 protein: CASGAGFISYNEQFF. Drawing the rest from reference TRBV19 and TRBJ2-1, the complete variable domain is DGGITQSPKYLFRKEGQNVTLSCEQNLNHDAMYWYRQDPGQGLRLIYYSQIVNDFQKGDIAEGYSVSREKKESFPLTVTSAQKNPTAFYLCASGAGFISYNEQFFGPGTRLTVL.